One sample yielded the 19 T cell receptor beta chains listed below, sequenced in a study of T cell responses to AZD1222 COVID-19 vaccine. TCRdb keeps only in-frame clones here, not all; method: immunoSEQ multiplex PCR. This table has around 110,000 clones, approximately 85% appearing once. Sample: peripheral blood, taken on day 0 of MenACWY control vaccination. These receptors were obtained from an adult in good health.

The chain couples TRBV15 to TRBJ2-3; 9 bases line up with TRBD1. The CDR3 consists of 15 residues. CDR1 and CDR2 from the germline V gene are LNHNV and YYDKDF (reference sequence). V was pared by 4 bases and J by 5 bases, with 7 bases of the junction left unmatched. CDR3 in amino acids: CATSTRTGGIDTQYF. CDR3 nucleotides: TGTGCCACCAGCACCCGAACAGGGGGCATAGATACGCAGTATTTT.

The chain is built from TRBV6-6 and TRBJ1-2; 8 bases are a match to TRBD1. The CDR3 length is 14 residues. Germline V CDR1 and CDR2: MNHNY, SVGAGI (reference sequence). Trimming at V came to 5 bases and at J to 3 bases, leaving 5 bases not matched to a gene. The CDR3 DNA reads TGTGCCAGCAGTCGTACAGGGGGGGACTATGGCTACACCTTC. It codes for CASSRTGGDYGYTF.

V gene TRBV11-2 combines with J gene TRBJ2-7, with D tentatively TRBD1 or TRBD2 (5 bases each). Germline assignment: CDR1 SGHAT and CDR2 FQNNGV. There are 12 residues in the CDR3. V was trimmed by 5 bases and J by 8 bases, leaving 13 bases between them. The DNA for the CDR3 is TGTGCCAGCAGCCCGGGACCTGGGAAGCAGTACTTC. Translating gives CASSPGPGKQYF. Complete variable domain (other parts from reference TRBV11-2 and TRBJ2-7): EAGVAQSPRYKIIEKRQSVAFWCNPISGHATLYWYQQILGQGPKLLIQFQNNGVVDDSQLPKDRFSAERLKGVDSTLKIQPAKLEDSAVYLCASSPGPGKQYFGPGTRLTVT.

The J gene is TRBJ2-1, the V gene TRBV3-1 (or the pseudogene TRBV3-2), with D possibly called TRBD1 or TRBD2 (5 bases each). The CDR3 consists of 14 residues. V dropped 10 bases and J dropped 5 bases, with 18 bases sitting between them. Germline CDR1 and CDR2: LGHDT and YNNKEL (reference sequence). DNA of the CDR3: TGTGCCACATTAGGGGTACTAGGGGACAATGAGCAGTTCTTC. Translation: CATLGVLGDNEQFF.

The rearrangement joins TRBV5-1 to TRBJ1-1, with a possible D match to TRBD1 (5 bases). Germline V gene data show CDR1 as SGHRS and CDR2 as YFSETQ. The CDR3 extends over 13 amino acids. The V end was cut by 5 bases, the J end by 2 bases, with 10 bases between. The CDR3, as DNA: TGCGCCAGCAGGGGACGGTATAACACTGAAGCTTTCTTT. Translating it yields CASRGRYNTEAFF. Using reference TRBV5-1 and TRBJ1-1 for the parts outside the CDR3, the full variable domain is KAGVTQTPRYLIKTRGQQVTLSCSPISGHRSVSWYQQTPGQGLQFLFEYFSETQRNKGNFPGRFSGRQFSNSRSEMNVSTLELGDSALYLCASRGRYNTEAFFGQGTRLTVV.

The rearrangement uses TRBV18 and TRBJ2-1; D is ambiguous. Germline V gene lookup returns CDR1 KGHSH and CDR2 LQKENI. The CDR3 runs 11 residues. Between the trimmed V and J ends, which lost 2 bases and 4 bases, there was a span of 0 bases. The CDR3 here is CASSPYNEQFF. The DNA of the CDR3 is TGTGCCAGCTCACCATACAATGAGCAGTTCTTC.

This clone turned up a few times. The chain combines TRBV28 with TRBJ2-1; 8 positions agree with TRBD2. The CDR3 sequence is 13 residues long. Germline trimming cut 6 bases from V and 7 bases from J; bases unmatched to any gene: 5. Germline V gene data show CDR1 as MDHEN and CDR2 as SYDVKM. The CDR3: CASSIRGGNEQFF. The CDR3 bases are TGTGCCAGCAGCATCCGGGGGGGGAATGAGCAGTTCTTC. The variable domain in full, with the rest retrieved from reference TRBV28 and TRBJ2-1, is DVKVTQSSRYLVKRTGEKVFLECVQDMDHENMFWYRQDPGLGLRLIYFSYDVKMKEKGDIPEGYSVSREKKERFSLILESASTNQTSMYLCASSIRGGNEQFFGPGTRLTVL.

This chain joins TRBV19 and TRBJ1-1; 7 nucleotides align to TRBD1. The germline V gene encodes CDR1 LNHDA and CDR2 SQIVND (reference sequence). The CDR3 is 16 amino acids. V lost 0 bases, J lost 11 bases, and 15 bases stayed unmatched. This chain's CDR3 is CASSIDRPGQGDVAFF. In DNA, the CDR3 is TGTGCCAGTAGTATAGATCGCCCGGGGCAGGGGGACGTGGCTTTCTTT.

V usage is TRBV21-1 and J usage is TRBJ1-4; TRBD1 reflects the table's D call only, with no check against the DNA. TRBV21-1 is annotated as a pseudogene. There are 16 residues in the CDR3. The CDR3 DNA reads TGTGCCAGCAGCACCCCGGGGGACAGGGGGCCCGAAAAACTGTTTTTT. Translating it yields CASSTPGDRGPEKLFF.

The V and J genes are TRBV29-1 and TRBJ2-7; TRBD2 is a possible D gene (5 bases). Per the germline V gene, CDR1 is SQVTM and CDR2 is ANQGSEA. Trimming took off 0 bases at V and 9 bases at J, with 6 bases between the two ends. The CDR3 sequence is 10 residues long. This CDR3 reads CSVEDAGQYF. The DNA of the CDR3 is TGCAGCGTTGAAGATGCGGGGCAGTACTTC.

This chain links TRBV11-2 with TRBJ1-2; weak D call: TRBD1 (5 bases). V was trimmed by 0 bases and J by 7 bases, leaving 21 bases between them. The CDR3 extends over 17 amino acids. Germline CDR1 and CDR2: SGHAT and FQNNGV. The CDR3 sequence: CASSLDFGLGRVGGYTF. CDR3 coding DNA: TGTGCCAGCAGCTTAGATTTTGGGCTCGGCAGGGTCGGTGGCTACACCTTC.

In this sample, this clone turned up once. This chain connects TRBV12-3 or TRBV12-4 to TRBJ1-6; D gene ambiguous. The germline V and J ends were trimmed by 0 bases and 6 bases, with 0 bases remaining between them. This CDR3 is 12 amino acids long. The CDR3 DNA follows: TGTGCCAGCAGTTTAGCTAATTCACCCCTCCACTTT. Protein: CASSLANSPLHF.

This clone appeared once. The genes are TRBV3-1 (or the pseudogene TRBV3-2) and TRBJ2-7; possible D gene TRBD1, 5 bases. The CDR3 consists of 14 residues. CDR1 and CDR2 from the germline V gene are LGHDT and YNNKEL (reference sequence). The ends were cut back, 2 bases at V and 4 bases at J, with 12 bases in the middle. The CDR3 loop reads CASSQNAGPYEQYF. The CDR3 coding sequence is TGTGCCAGCAGCCAAAATGCAGGGCCATACGAGCAGTACTTC.

V and J are TRBV29-1 and TRBJ2-2; 11 positions agree with TRBD2. Germline lookup yields CDR1 SQVTM and CDR2 ANQGSEA. The CDR3 has 15 amino acids. Trimming cost V 4 bases and J 4 bases; bases outside gene matches: 5. The CDR3 loop is CSVVTSGGGTGELFF. DNA of the CDR3: TGCAGCGTTGTAACTAGCGGGGGAGGCACCGGGGAGCTGTTTTTT.

The rearrangement joins TRBV19 to TRBJ2-2, with 11 bases aligning to TRBD1. The junction had 21 bases not matched to a gene; V was cut back by 4 bases and J by 5 bases. Germline values: CDR1 LNHDA, CDR2 SQIVND (reference sequence). This CDR3 is 21 amino acids long. The CDR3 sequence is CASSTPRTGGNPGFGTGELFF. CDR3 bases: TGTGCCAGTAGTACCCCAAGGACAGGGGGCAACCCGGGCTTTGGTACCGGGGAGCTGTTTTTT.

V and J are TRBV7-2 and TRBJ2-5; the D is unclear. The CDR3 contains 15 residues. V was pared by 2 bases and J by 2 bases, with 12 bases between. In germline, CDR1 is SGHTA, CDR2 FQGNSA. CDR3 sequence (DNA): TGTGCCAGCAGCTTAAACTACCGTGGACAAGAGACCCAGTACTTC. This sequence encodes CASSLNYRGQETQYF. Using reference TRBV7-2 and TRBJ2-5 for the parts outside the CDR3, the full variable domain is GAGVSQSPSNKVTEKGKDVELRCDPISGHTALYWYRQSLGQGLEFLIYFQGNSAPDKSGLPSDRFSAERTGGSVSTLTIQRTQQEDSAVYLCASSLNYRGQETQYFGPGTRLLVL.

V and J are TRBV6-5 and TRBJ1-5; possibly TRBD1 for D (6 bases). V was cut by 2 bases and J by 5 bases, with 10 bases left in between. This CDR3 is built from 14 residues. Germline CDR1 MNHEY, CDR2 SVGAGI. The chain's CDR3 is CASSYDRSYQPQHF. CDR3 sequence (DNA): TGTGCCAGCAGTTACGACAGGAGCTATCAGCCCCAGCATTTT.

The V call is TRBV18, the J call TRBJ2-7; possible D gene TRBD1, 5 bases. This CDR3 has 13 amino acids. In germline, CDR1 is KGHSH, CDR2 LQKENI. Trimming removed 3 bases at V and 0 bases at J, with 6 bases between. This chain's CDR3 is CASSPQGSYEQYF. The DNA of the CDR3 is TGTGCCAGCTCACCCCAGGGCTCCTACGAGCAGTACTTC.

The CDR3 sequence is CAHLTGAGQPQHF. In nucleotides, the CDR3 is TGTGCTCATCTGACAGGGGCAGGTCAGCCCCAGCATTTT. The chain combines TRBV7-8 with TRBJ1-5; 8 bases are a match to TRBD1. Germline CDR1 is SGHVS and CDR2 is FQNEAQ. This CDR3 spans 13 amino acids.